This passage covers 15 T cell receptor beta chains from one sample sequenced in a study of a mutant IDH1 vaccine in newly diagnosed glioma. Sample time point: week 5, during vaccination. Each dose of the vaccine consisted of 300 ug of mutant IDH1 20-mer peptide, with topical imiquimod. The method was immunoSEQ multiplex PCR; TCRdb's version includes in-frame clones alone and lacks a portion of them. This sample has around 29,000 clones, with about nine tenths found just once. Their antigens are not known. The specimen comprised peripheral blood mononuclear cells (PBMCs), sampled from a glioma patient whose treatment included an IDH1 peptide vaccine. The origin of the receptors is a woman aged 40 to 50 with glioma. Some clones in this sample may be carry-over from other donors' samples.

J is TRBJ2-4 and V is TRBV2, with 10 bases fitting TRBD1. The junction had 4 bases not matched to a gene; V was cut back by 4 bases and J by 1 base. This CDR3 has 16 residues. Per germline, CDR1 SNHLY and CDR2 FYNNEI. The CDR3 reads CASSGGQGGAKNIQYF. In nucleotides, the CDR3 is TGTGCCAGCAGTGGAGGACAGGGGGGGGCCAAAAACATTCAGTACTTC.

V and J are TRBV10-3 and TRBJ2-2, with D perhaps being TRBD1 or TRBD2 (5 bases each). Trimming removed 4 bases from V and 7 bases from J, with 13 bases in between. The CDR3 consists of 14 residues. Per the germline V gene, CDR1 is ENHRY and CDR2 is SYGVKD. The CDR3 region is CAISVQGRGGELFF. The CDR3 DNA sequence: TGTGCCATCAGTGTGCAGGGACGGGGCGGGGAGCTGTTTTTT.

The chain combines TRBV4-1 with TRBJ2-7; 11 bases align to TRBD1. Germline CDR1 and CDR2: MGHRA and YSYEKL. The trim removed 5 bases at V and 4 bases at J, leaving 7 bases unmatched. The CDR3 length is 15 residues. CDR3 amino acids: CASSLRTGGAYEQYF. CDR3 nucleotides: TGCGCCAGCAGCTTACGGACAGGGGGCGCATACGAGCAGTACTTC.

On this clone itself: The same CDR3 arises from other DNA sequences in this sample as well. The chain combines TRBV19 with TRBJ1-5, with TRBD1 as a possible D gene (5 bases). Trimming removed 3 bases at V and 2 bases at J, with 5 bases between. Germline CDR1 reads LNHDA; CDR2 reads SQIVND (reference sequence). The CDR3 is 13 amino acids. The CDR3 is CASSMGGNQPQHF. In nucleotides, the CDR3 is TGTGCCAGTAGTATGGGGGGCAATCAGCCCCAGCATTTT. Full variable domain (remainder filled in from reference TRBV19 and TRBJ1-5): DGGITQSPKYLFRKEGQNVTLSCEQNLNHDAMYWYRQDPGQGLRLIYYSQIVNDFQKGDIAEGYSVSREKKESFPLTVTSAQKNPTAFYLCASSMGGNQPQHFGDGTRLSIL.

This clone was observed once. This sequence joins TRBV29-1 and TRBJ1-1; 9 nucleotides align to TRBD1. The CDR3 is 13 amino acids. V was clipped by 6 bases and J by 0 bases; unmatched bases: 2. CDR1 is SQVTM, CDR2 ANQGSEA, per germline. In DNA form, the CDR3 reads TGCAGCGTCCGGACAGGGGTGAACACTGAAGCTTTCTTT. Its protein product is CSVRTGVNTEAFF.

The chain combines TRBV28 with TRBJ2-1; 14 positions match TRBD2. V dropped 5 bases and J dropped 9; count of bases not matched to a gene: 6. The germline CDR1 and CDR2 sequences are MDHEN and SYDVKM. This CDR3 has 15 amino acids. CDR3 amino acids: CASSTGTSGSTEQFF. DNA for the CDR3: TGTGCCAGCAGTACCGGGACTAGCGGGAGCACTGAGCAGTTCTTC. Using reference TRBV28 and TRBJ2-1 for the parts outside the CDR3, the full variable domain is DVKVTQSSRYLVKRTGEKVFLECVQDMDHENMFWYRQDPGLGLRLIYFSYDVKMKEKGDIPEGYSVSREKKERFSLILESASTNQTSMYLCASSTGTSGSTEQFFGPGTRLTVL.

This clone appeared once. The rearrangement links TRBV19 to TRBJ2-2, with TRBD1 identical over 8 bases. V was clipped by 8 bases and J by 3 bases; unmatched bases: 11. The germline V gene encodes CDR1 LNHDA and CDR2 SQIVND (reference sequence). The CDR3 covers 16 residues. The CDR3 loop reads CASLRDRGGYTGELFF. In DNA form, the CDR3 reads TGTGCCAGTCTCCGAGACAGGGGAGGTTACACCGGGGAGCTGTTTTTT. The whole variable domain, filled in from reference TRBV19 and TRBJ2-2, reads DGGITQSPKYLFRKEGQNVTLSCEQNLNHDAMYWYRQDPGQGLRLIYYSQIVNDFQKGDIAEGYSVSREKKESFPLTVTSAQKNPTAFYLCASLRDRGGYTGELFFGEGSRLTVL.

The gene calls are TRBV2 and TRBJ2-1; D gene uncertain. V was shortened by 8 bases and J by 8 bases, with 13 bases between the two germline ends. Germline V gene sequence: CDR1 SNHLY, CDR2 FYNNEI. The CDR3 is 12 residues long. CDR3 sequence: CASARELHEQFF. CDR3 nucleotide sequence: TGTGCCAGCGCAAGAGAACTCCATGAGCAGTTCTTC.

The V and J genes are TRBV7-3 and TRBJ1-5; no definite D call. CDR1 is SGHTA, CDR2 FQGTGA, per germline. Trimming removed 4 bases at V and 4 bases at J, with 17 bases between. This CDR3 comprises 16 residues. The CDR3 region is CASSSPPGGPNQPQHF. The DNA of the CDR3 is TGTGCCAGCAGCTCCCCCCCGGGAGGGCCGAATCAGCCCCAGCATTTT.

V and J are TRBV7-3 and TRBJ2-2; D might be TRBD2 (5 bases). This CDR3 spans 14 amino acids. Germline CDR1 and CDR2: SGHTA and FQGTGA. Between the trimmed V and J ends, which lost 4 bases and 7 bases, there was a span of 13 bases. The CDR3 loop is CASSSRLAGGELFF. The DNA for the CDR3 is TGTGCCAGCAGCTCCCGGCTAGCCGGCGGGGAGCTGTTTTTT.

This chain connects TRBV5-1 to TRBJ1-6; 8 bases line up with TRBD1. Germline V gives CDR1 SGHRS, CDR2 YFSETQ. V shed 6 bases, J shed 7 bases, and the junction held 9 bases outside the gene matches. The CDR3 is 15 amino acids. The CDR3 spells CASTYGQGQNSPLHF. CDR3 DNA sequence: TGCGCCAGCACTTACGGACAGGGCCAGAATTCACCCCTCCACTTT.

V gene TRBV5-6 combines with J gene TRBJ1-1, with unresolved D. CDR3 length equals 12 residues. V was cut by 2 bases and J by 1 base, with 3 bases left in between. Germline values: CDR1 SGHDT, CDR2 YYEEEE. The CDR3 loop reads CASSFWNTEAFF. Written as DNA, the CDR3 is TGTGCCAGCAGCTTCTGGAACACTGAAGCTTTCTTT.

The rearrangement uses TRBV6-5 and TRBJ2-4; D is ambiguous. Per germline, CDR1 MNHEY and CDR2 SVGAGI. The length of the CDR3 is 14 residues. Trimming pared 2 bases from V and 6 bases from J, leaving 11 bases between. The CDR3 DNA follows: TGTGCCAGCAGTTACGATCAGCCCGGAAACATTCAGTACTTC. Its translation is CASSYDQPGNIQYF.

This chain joins TRBV28 and TRBJ1-1, with D possibly being TRBD1 (5 bases). V was clipped by 7 bases and J by 10 bases, with 28 bases between them. From germline, CDR1 is MDHEN and CDR2 SYDVKM. There are 16 residues in the CDR3. CDR3 in amino acids: CASIREVGRPWRGAFF. The CDR3 DNA reads TGTGCCAGCATAAGGGAAGTAGGGCGGCCCTGGAGGGGAGCTTTCTTT.

The chain is built from TRBV5-4 and TRBJ1-4, with D uncertain. The CDR3 spans 14 residues. Germline values: CDR1 SGHNT, CDR2 YYREEE (reference sequence). Trimming removed 0 bases at V and 7 bases at J, with 10 bases between. CDR3 DNA: TGTGCCAGCAGCTTGGGATCGCGAGGTGAAAAACTGTTTTTT. Its translation: CASSLGSRGEKLFF.